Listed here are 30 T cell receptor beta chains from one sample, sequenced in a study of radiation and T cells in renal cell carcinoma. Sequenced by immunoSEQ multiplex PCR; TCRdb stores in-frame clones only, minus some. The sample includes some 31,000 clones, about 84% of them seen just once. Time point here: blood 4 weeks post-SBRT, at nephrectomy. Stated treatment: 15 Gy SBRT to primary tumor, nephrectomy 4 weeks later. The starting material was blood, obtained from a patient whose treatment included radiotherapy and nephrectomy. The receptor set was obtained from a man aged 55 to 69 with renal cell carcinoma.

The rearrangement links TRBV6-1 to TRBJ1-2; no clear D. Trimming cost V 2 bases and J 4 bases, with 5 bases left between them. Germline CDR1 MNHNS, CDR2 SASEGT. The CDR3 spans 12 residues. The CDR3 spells CASSETGYGYTF. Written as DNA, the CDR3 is TGTGCCAGCAGTGAAACGGGCTATGGCTACACCTTC.

Here the CDR3 DNA reads TGTGCCAGTACTGACAGAGGTAGCACAGATACGCAGTATTTT. Encoded protein: CASTDRGSTDTQYF. The chain employs TRBV19 and TRBJ2-3; D might be TRBD1 (5 bases). CDR3 size: 14 residues. V shed 7 bases and J shed 0 bases, with 11 bases lying between them. From germline, CDR1 is LNHDA and CDR2 SQIVND (reference sequence).

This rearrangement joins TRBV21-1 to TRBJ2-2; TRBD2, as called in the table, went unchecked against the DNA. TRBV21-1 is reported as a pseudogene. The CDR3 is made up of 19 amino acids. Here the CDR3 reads CASSKVGTSGRSGPGELFF. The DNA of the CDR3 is TGTGCCAGCAGCAAAGTTGGGACTAGCGGCAGATCGGGACCCGGGGAGCTGTTTTTT.

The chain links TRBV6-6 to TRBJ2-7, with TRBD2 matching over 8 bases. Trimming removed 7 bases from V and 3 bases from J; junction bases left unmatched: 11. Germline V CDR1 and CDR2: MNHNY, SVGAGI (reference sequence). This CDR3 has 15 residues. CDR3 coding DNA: TGTGCCAGCACCCAGGGTGGGCTAGCGGGCTACGAGCAGTACTTC. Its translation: CASTQGGLAGYEQYF.

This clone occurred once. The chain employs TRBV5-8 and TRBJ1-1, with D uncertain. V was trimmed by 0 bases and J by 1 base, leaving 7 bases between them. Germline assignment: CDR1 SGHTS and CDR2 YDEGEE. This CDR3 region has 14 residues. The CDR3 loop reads CASSLVRENTEAFF. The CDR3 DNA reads TGTGCCAGCAGCTTGGTCCGGGAGAACACTGAAGCTTTCTTT.

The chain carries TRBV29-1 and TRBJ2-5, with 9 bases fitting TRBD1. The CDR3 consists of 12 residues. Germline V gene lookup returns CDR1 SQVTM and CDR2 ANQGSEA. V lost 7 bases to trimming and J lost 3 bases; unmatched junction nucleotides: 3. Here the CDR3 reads CSGGQGKETQYF. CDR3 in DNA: TGCAGCGGCGGACAGGGGAAAGAGACCCAGTACTTC.

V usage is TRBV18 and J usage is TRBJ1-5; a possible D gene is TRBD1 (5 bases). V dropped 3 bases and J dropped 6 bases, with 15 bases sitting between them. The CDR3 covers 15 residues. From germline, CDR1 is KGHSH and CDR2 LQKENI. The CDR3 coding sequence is TGTGCCAGCTCACCGGACTACGGGGCAGGTCAGCCCCAGCATTTT. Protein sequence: CASSPDYGAGQPQHF.

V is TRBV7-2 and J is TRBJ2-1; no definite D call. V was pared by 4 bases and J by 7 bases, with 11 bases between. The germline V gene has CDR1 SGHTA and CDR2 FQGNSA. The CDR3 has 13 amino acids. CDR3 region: CASSYRSGNEQFF. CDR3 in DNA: TGTGCCAGCAGCTATAGGTCGGGTAATGAGCAGTTCTTC.

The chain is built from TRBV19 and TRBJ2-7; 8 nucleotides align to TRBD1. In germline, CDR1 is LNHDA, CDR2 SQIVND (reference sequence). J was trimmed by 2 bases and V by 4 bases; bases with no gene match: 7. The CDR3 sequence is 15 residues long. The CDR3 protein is CASSRYGTGPYEQYF. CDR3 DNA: TGTGCCAGTAGTAGATACGGGACAGGACCCTACGAGCAGTACTTC.

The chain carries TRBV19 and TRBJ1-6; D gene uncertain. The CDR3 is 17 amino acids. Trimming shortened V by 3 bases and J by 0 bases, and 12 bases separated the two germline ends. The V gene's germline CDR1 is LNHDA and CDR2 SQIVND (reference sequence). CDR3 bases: TGTGCCAGTAGTATGCAAGGCGGCCTCTCCTATAATTCACCCCTCCACTTT. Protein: CASSMQGGLSYNSPLHF.

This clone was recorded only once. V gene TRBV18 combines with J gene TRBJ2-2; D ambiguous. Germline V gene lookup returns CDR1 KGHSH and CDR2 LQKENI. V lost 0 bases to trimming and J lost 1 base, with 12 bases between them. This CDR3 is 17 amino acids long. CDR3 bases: TGTGCCAGCTCACCACCTGCCAGGACCGAGAACACCGGGGAGCTGTTTTTT. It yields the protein CASSPPARTENTGELFF.

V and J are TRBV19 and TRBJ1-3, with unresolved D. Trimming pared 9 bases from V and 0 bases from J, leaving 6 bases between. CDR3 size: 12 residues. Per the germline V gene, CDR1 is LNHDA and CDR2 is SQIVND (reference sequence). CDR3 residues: CASSTSGNTIYF. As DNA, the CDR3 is TGTGCCAGCTCGACCTCTGGAAACACCATATATTTT. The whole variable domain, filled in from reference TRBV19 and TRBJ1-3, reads DGGITQSPKYLFRKEGQNVTLSCEQNLNHDAMYWYRQDPGQGLRLIYYSQIVNDFQKGDIAEGYSVSREKKESFPLTVTSAQKNPTAFYLCASSTSGNTIYFGEGSWLTVV.

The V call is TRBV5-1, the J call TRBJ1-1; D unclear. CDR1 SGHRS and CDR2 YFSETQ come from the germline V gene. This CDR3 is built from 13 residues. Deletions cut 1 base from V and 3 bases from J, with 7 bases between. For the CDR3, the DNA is TGCGCCAGCAGCTTGAGTGGGGACACTGAAGCTTTCTTT. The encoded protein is CASSLSGDTEAFF.

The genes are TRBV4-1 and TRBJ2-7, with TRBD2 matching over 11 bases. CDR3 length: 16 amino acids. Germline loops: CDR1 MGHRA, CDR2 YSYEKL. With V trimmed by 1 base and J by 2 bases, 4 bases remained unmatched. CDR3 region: CASSQGLAGRTYEQYF. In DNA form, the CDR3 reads TGCGCCAGCAGCCAAGGACTAGCGGGAAGAACCTACGAGCAGTACTTC.

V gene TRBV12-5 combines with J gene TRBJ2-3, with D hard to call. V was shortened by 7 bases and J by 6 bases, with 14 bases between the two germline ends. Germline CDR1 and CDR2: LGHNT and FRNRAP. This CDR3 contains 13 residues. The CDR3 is CASAPLASDTQYF. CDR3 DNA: TGTGCTAGTGCCCCACTCGCCTCCGATACGCAGTATTTT.

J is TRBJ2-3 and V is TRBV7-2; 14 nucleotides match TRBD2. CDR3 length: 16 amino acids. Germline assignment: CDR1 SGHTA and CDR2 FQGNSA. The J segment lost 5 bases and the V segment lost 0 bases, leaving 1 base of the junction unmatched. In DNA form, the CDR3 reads TGTGCCAGCAGCTTAGCGGGGACTAGCGGGAGAGATACGCAGTATTTT. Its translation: CASSLAGTSGRDTQYF. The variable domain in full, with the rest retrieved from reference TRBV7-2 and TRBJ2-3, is GAGVSQSPSNKVTEKGKDVELRCDPISGHTALYWYRQSLGQGLEFLIYFQGNSAPDKSGLPSDRFSAERTGGSVSTLTIQRTQQEDSAVYLCASSLAGTSGRDTQYFGPGTRLTVL.

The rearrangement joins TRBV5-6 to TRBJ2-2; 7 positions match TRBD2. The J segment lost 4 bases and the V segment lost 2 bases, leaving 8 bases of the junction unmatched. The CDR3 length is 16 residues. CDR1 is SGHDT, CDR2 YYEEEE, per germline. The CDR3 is CASSFQAGPGTGELFF. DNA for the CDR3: TGTGCCAGCAGCTTCCAAGCGGGACCGGGCACCGGGGAGCTGTTTTTT. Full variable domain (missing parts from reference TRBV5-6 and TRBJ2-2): DAGVTQSPTHLIKTRGQQVTLRCSPKSGHDTVSWYQQALGQGPQFIFQYYEEEERQRGNFPDRFSGHQFPNYSSELNVNALLLGDSALYLCASSFQAGPGTGELFFGEGSRLTVL.

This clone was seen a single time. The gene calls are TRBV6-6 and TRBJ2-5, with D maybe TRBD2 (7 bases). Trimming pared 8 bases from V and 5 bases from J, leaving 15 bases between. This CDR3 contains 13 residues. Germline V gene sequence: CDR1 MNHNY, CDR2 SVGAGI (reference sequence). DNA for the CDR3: TGTGCCAGCCGAAGCGGGACAAGGGAGACCCAGTACTTC. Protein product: CASRSGTRETQYF.

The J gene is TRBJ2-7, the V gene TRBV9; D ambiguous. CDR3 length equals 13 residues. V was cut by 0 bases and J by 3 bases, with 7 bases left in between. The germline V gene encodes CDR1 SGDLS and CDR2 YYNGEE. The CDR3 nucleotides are TGTGCCAGCAGCGTAGAGTACGACTACGAGCAGTACTTC. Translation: CASSVEYDYEQYF.

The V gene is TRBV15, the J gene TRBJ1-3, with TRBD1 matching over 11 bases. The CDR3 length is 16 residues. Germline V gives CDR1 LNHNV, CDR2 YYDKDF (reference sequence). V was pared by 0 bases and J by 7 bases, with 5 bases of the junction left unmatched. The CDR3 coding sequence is TGTGCCACCAGCAGAGATTGGACAGGGGGCCGGAACACCATATATTTT. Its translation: CATSRDWTGGRNTIYF.

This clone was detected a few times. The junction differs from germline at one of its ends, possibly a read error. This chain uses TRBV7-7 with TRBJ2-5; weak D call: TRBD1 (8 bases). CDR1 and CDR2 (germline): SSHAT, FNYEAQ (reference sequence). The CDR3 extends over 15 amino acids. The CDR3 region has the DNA TGTGCTAGCAGCTTAACAGGGGGGACTAAAGAGACCCAGTACTTC. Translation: CASSLTGGTKETQYF.

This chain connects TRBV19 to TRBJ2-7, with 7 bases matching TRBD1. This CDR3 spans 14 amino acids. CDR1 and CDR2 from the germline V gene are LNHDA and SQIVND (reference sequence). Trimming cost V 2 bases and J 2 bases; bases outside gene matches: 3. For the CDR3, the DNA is TGTGCCAGTAGTATAAGGGGGCTGACCTACGAGCAGTACTTC. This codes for CASSIRGLTYEQYF. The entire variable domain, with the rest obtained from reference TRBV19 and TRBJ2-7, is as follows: DGGITQSPKYLFRKEGQNVTLSCEQNLNHDAMYWYRQDPGQGLRLIYYSQIVNDFQKGDIAEGYSVSREKKESFPLTVTSAQKNPTAFYLCASSIRGLTYEQYFGPGTRLTVT.

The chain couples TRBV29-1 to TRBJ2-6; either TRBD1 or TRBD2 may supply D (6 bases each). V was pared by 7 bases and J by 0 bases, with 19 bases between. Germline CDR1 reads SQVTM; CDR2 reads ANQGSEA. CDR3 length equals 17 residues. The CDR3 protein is CSAHGPGADSGANVLTF. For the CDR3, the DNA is TGCAGCGCCCATGGTCCGGGGGCCGACTCTGGGGCCAACGTCCTGACTTTC.

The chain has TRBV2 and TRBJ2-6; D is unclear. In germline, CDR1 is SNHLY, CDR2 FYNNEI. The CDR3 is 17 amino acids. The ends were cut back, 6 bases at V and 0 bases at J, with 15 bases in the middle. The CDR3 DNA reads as TGTGCCAGCAGAGGGTGGGCGGAGAGCTCTGGGGCCAACGTCCTGACTTTC. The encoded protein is CASRGWAESSGANVLTF.

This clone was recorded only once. Here the CDR3 reads CATSIEGEQYF. In nucleotides, the CDR3 is TGTGCCACCAGCATAGAGGGGGAGCAGTACTTC. The chain links TRBV15 to TRBJ2-7; D might be TRBD1 or TRBD2, each matching 5 bases. CDR1 and CDR2 from the germline V gene are LNHNV and YYDKDF (reference sequence). This CDR3 comprises 11 residues. V gave up 4 bases and J gave up 7 bases, with 8 bases separating them.

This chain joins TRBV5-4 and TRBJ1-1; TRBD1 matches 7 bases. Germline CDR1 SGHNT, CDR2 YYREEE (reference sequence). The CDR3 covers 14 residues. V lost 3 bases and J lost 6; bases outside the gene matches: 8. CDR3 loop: CASSSNRGSAEAFF. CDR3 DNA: TGTGCCAGCAGCTCAAACAGGGGTAGCGCTGAAGCTTTCTTT.

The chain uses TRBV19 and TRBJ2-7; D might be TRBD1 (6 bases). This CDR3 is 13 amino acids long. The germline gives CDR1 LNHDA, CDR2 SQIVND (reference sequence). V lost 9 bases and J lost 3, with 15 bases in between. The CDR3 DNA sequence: TGTGCCAGCGCCGACAGGACCAGCTACGAGCAGTACTTC. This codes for CASADRTSYEQYF.

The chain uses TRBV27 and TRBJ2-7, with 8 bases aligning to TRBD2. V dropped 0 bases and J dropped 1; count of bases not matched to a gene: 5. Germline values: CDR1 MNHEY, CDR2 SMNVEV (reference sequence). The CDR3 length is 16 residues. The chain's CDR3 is CASSLSLAGFSYEQYF. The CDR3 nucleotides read TGTGCCAGCAGTTTATCGTTAGCGGGATTTTCCTACGAGCAGTACTTC.

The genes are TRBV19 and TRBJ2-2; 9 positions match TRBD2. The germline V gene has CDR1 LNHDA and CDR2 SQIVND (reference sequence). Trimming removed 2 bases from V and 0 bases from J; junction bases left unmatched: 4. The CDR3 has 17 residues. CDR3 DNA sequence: TGTGCCAGTAGTATATATGCGGGAGGGTCGAACACCGGGGAGCTGTTTTTT. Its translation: CASSIYAGGSNTGELFF.

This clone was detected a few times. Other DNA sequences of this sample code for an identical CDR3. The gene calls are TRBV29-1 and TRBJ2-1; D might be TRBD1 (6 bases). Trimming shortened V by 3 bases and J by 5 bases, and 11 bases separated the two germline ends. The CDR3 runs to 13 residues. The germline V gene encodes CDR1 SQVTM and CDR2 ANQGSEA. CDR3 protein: CSVELYRDNEQFF. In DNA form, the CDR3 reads TGCAGCGTTGAGTTATACAGGGACAATGAGCAGTTCTTC.